This T cell receptor beta chain derives from a study of T cells after yellow fever vaccination. At the level of the study: Preparation used SMART-Seq v4 Ultra Low Input for the low-cell-number fractions. Findings of the study overall: Most clones from primary vaccination resurfaced after the booster (about 96% CD4, around 89% CD8). The appearance of a small share of clonotypes in both CD4 and CD8 compartments was observed.

Remarks on this clonotype: Its antigen is currently unknown. The conserved closing phenylalanine or tryptophan is absent in this CDR3, likely reflecting a read error.

Per germline, CDR1 LNHDA and CDR2 SQIVND (reference sequence). The CDR3 length is 16 residues. Trimming stripped 1 base from V and 5 bases from J, with 15 bases between. Production of TCR cDNA was by 5'RACE template switching, which also added a universal primer site and UMIs. TCRdb independently ran MiXCR on the 5' RACE reads; one entry per CDR3 protein. In the table there are over 300,000 distinct CDR3 sequences, around 6.8% of which are singletons. The specimen was PBMCs, collected more than 40 days after the first yellow fever vaccination. This clonotype was obtained from a man aged 18 to 29 who received the YFV17D yellow fever vaccine. The J gene is TRBJ1-5, the V gene TRBV19, with D possibly matching TRBD1 (5 bases). The CDR3 sequence is CASSIGGGGSYQPQHS. In nucleotides, the CDR3 is TGTGCCAGTAGTATAGGGGGCGGGGGATCCTATCAGCCCCAGCATTCT.